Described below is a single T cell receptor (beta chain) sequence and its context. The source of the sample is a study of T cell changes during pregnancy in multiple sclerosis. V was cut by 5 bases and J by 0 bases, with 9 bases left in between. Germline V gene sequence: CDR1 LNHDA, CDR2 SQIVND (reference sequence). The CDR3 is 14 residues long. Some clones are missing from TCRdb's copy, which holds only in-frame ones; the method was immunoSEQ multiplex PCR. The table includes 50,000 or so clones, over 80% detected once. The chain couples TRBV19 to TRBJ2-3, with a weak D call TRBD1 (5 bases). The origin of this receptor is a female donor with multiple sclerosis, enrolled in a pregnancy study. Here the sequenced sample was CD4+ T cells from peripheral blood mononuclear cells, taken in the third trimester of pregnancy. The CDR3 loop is CASSSGPSTDTQYF. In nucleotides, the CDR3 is TGTGCCAGTAGTTCAGGGCCTAGCACAGATACGCAGTATTTT.